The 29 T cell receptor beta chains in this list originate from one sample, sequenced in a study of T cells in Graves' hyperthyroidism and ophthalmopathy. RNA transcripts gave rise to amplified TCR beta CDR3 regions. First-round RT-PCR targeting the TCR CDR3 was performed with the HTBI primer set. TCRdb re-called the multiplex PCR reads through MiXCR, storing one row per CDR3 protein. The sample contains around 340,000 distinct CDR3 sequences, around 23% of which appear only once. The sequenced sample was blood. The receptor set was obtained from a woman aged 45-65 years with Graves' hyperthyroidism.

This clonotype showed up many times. The CDR3: CSARGDRETQYF. The CDR3 nucleotides are TGCAGTGCTAGAGGGGACCGAGAGACCCAGTACTTC. The rearrangement joins TRBV20-1 to TRBJ2-5; D assignment may be TRBD1 or TRBD2 (5 bases each). This CDR3 is built from 12 residues. CDR1 is DFQATT, CDR2 SNEGSKA, per germline (reference sequence). The V end lost 1 base, the J end lost 4 bases, and 7 bases lay between the germline ends.

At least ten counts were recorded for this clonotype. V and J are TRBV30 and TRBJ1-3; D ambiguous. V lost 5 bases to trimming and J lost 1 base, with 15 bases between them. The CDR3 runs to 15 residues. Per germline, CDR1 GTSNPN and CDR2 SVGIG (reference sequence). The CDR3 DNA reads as TGTGCCTGGTCCTCAGGCTTTTCATCTGGAAACACCATATATTTT. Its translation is CAWSSGFSSGNTIYF.

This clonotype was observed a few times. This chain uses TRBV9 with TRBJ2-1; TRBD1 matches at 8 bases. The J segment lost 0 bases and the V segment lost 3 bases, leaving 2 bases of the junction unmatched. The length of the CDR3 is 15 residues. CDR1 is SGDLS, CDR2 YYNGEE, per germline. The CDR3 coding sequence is TGTGCCAGCAGCGGACAGGGGAGCTCCTACAATGAGCAGTTCTTC. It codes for CASSGQGSSYNEQFF.

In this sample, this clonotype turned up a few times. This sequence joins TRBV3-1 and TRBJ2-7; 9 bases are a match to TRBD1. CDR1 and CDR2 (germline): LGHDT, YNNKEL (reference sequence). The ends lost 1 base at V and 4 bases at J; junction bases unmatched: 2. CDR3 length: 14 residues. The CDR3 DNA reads TGTGCCAGCAGCCAAGGACAGGGGGTGTACGAGCAGTACTTC. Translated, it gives CASSQGQGVYEQYF.

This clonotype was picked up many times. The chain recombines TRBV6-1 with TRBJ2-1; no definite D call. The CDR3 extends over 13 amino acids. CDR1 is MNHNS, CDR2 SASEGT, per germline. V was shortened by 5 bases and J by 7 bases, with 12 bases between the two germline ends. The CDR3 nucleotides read TGTGCCAGCAGTTACGCTGGAAGGAATGAGCAGTTCTTC. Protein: CASSYAGRNEQFF.

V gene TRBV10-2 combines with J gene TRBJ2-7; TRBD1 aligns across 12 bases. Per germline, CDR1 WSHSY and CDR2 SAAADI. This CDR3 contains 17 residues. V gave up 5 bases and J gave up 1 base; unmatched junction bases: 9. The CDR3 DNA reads TGCGCCAGCAGTCCGGGACAGGGGGCTGGGCCATCCTACGAGCAGTACTTC. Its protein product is CASSPGQGAGPSYEQYF.

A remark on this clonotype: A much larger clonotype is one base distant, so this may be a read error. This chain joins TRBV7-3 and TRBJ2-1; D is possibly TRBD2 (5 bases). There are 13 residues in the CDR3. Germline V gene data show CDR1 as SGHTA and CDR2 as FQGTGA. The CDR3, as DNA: TGTGCCAGCAGCCAAAGTTCGGGGAATGAGCGGTTCTTC. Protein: CASSQSSGNERFF.

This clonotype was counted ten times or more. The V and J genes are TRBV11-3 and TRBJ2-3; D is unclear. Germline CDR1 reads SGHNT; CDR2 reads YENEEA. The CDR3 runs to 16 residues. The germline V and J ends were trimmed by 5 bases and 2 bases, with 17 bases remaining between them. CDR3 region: CASSPKAVRITDTQYF. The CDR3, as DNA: TGTGCCAGCAGCCCTAAGGCGGTGCGGATCACAGATACGCAGTATTTT.

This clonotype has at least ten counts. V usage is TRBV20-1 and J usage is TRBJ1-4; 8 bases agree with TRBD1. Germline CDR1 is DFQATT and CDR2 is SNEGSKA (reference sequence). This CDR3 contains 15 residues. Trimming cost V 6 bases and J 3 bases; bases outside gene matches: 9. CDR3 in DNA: TGCAGTGCCAAATTACAGGGGGTGTCTAATGAAAAACTGTTTTTT. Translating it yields CSAKLQGVSNEKLFF.

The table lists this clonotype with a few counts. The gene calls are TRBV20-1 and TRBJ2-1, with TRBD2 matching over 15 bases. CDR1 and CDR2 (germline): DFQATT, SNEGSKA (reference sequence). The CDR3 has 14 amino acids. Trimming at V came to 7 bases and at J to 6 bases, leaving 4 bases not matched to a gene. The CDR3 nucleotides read TGCAGTGGGACTAGCGGGAGGGCCTCCAATGAGCAGTTCTTC. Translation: CSGTSGRASNEQFF.

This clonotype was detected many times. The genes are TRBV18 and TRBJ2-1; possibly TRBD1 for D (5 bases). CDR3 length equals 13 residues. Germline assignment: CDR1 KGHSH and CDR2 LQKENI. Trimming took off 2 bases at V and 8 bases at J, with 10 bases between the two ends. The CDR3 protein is CASSPRGIDEQFF. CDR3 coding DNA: TGTGCCAGCTCACCAAGGGGAATCGATGAGCAGTTCTTC.

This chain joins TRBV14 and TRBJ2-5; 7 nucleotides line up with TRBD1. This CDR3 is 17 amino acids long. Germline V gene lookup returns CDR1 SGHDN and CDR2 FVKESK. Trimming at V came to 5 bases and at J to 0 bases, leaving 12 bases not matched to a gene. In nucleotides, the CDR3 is TGTGCCAGCAGCTCGACACAGGGGACCCTGTACCAAGAGACCCAGTACTTC. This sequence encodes CASSSTQGTLYQETQYF. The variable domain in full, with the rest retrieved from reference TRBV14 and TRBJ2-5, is EAGVTQFPSHSVIEKGQTVTLRCDPISGHDNLYWYRRVMGKEIKFLLHFVKESKQDESGMPNNRFLAERTGGTYSTLKVQPAELEDSGVYFCASSSTQGTLYQETQYFGPGTRLLVL.

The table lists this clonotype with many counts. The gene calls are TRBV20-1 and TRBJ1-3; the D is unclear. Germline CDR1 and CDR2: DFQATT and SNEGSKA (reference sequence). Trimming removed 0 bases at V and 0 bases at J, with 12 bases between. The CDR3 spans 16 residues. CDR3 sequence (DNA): TGCAGTGCTAGAGATCTGGGCGGTAACTCTGGAAACACCATATATTTT. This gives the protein CSARDLGGNSGNTIYF.

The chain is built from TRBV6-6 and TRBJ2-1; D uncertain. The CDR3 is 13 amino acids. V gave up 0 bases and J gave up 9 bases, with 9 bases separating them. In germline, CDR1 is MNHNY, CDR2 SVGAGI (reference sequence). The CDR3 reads CASSYSSAIEQFF. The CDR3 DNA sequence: TGTGCCAGCAGTTACTCGTCAGCGATTGAGCAGTTCTTC.

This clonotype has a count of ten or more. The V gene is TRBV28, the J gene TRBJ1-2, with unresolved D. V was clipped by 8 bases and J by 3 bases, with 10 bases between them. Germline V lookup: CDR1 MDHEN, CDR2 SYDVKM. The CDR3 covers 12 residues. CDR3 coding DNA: TGTGCCAGCGGGGAAAGGGACTATGGCTACACCTTC. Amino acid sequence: CASGERDYGYTF.

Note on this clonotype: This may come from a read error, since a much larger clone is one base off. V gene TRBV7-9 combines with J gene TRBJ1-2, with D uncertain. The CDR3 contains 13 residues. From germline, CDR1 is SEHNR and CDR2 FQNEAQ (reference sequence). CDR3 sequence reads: CAGSPGLNYGYTF. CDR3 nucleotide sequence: TGTGCCGGCAGCCCCGGGCTTAACTATGGCTACACCTTC.

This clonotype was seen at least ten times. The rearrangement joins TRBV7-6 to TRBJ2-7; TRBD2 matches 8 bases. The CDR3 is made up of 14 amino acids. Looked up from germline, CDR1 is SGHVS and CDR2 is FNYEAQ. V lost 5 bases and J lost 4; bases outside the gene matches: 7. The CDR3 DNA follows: TGTGCCAGCAGCCGCCCGGGACTAGTGTACGAGCAGTACTTC. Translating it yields CASSRPGLVYEQYF. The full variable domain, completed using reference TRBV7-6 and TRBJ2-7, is GAGVSQSPRYKVTKRGQDVALRCDPISGHVSLYWYRQALGQGPEFLTYFNYEAQQDKSGLPNDRFSAERPEGSISTLTIQRTEQRDSAMYRCASSRPGLVYEQYFGPGTRLTVT.

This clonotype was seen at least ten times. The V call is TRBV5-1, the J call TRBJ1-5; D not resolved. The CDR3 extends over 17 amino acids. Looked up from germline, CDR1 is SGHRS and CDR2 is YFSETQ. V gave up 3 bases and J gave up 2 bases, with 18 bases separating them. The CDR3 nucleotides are TGCGCCAGCAGCTCGCCGGGCCTCCAACATGGCAATCAGCCCCAGCATTTT. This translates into CASSSPGLQHGNQPQHF.

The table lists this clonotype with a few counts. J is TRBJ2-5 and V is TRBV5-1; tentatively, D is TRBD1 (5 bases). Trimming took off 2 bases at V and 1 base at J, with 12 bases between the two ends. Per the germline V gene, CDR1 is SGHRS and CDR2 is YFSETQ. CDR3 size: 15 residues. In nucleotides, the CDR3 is TGCGCCAGCAGCTTTAAAAGGGGTCGCCAAGAGACCCAGTACTTC. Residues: CASSFKRGRQETQYF. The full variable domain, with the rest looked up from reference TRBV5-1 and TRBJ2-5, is KAGVTQTPRYLIKTRGQQVTLSCSPISGHRSVSWYQQTPGQGLQFLFEYFSETQRNKGNFPGRFSGRQFSNSRSEMNVSTLELGDSALYLCASSFKRGRQETQYFGPGTRLLVL.

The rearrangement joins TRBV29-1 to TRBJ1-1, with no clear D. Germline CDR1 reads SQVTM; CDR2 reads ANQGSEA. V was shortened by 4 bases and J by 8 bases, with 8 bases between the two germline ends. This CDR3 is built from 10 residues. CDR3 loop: CSVGGPEAFF. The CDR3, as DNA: TGCAGCGTTGGGGGTCCGGAAGCTTTCTTT.

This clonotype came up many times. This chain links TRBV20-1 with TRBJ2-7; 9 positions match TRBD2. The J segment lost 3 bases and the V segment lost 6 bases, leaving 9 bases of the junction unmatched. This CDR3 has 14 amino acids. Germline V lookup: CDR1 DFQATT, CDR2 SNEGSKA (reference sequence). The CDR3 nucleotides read TGCAGTGCAAGCTCGGGGACTAGCCTCTACGAGCAGTACTTC. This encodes CSASSGTSLYEQYF.

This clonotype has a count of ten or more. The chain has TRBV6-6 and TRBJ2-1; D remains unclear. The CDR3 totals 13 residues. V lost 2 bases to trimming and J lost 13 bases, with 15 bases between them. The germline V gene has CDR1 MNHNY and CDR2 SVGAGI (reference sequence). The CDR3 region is CASSYMLGLAQFF. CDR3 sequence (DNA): TGTGCCAGCAGTTACATGCTGGGCTTAGCTCAGTTCTTC.

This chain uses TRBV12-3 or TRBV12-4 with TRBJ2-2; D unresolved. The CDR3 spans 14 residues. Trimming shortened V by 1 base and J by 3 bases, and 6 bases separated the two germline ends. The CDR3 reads CASSLEGYTGELFF. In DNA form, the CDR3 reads TGTGCCAGCAGTTTAGAAGGGTACACCGGGGAGCTGTTTTTT.

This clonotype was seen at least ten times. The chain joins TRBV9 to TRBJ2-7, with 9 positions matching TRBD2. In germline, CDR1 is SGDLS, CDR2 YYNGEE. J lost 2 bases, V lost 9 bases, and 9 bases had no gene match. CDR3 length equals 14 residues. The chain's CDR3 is CANSGGRDPYEQYF. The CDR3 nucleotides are TGTGCCAACTCAGGCGGGAGGGATCCCTACGAGCAGTACTTC.

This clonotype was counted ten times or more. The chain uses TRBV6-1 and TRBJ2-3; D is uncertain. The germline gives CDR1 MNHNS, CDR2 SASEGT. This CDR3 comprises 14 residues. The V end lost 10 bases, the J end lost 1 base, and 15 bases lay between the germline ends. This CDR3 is CATLMGFGTDTQYF. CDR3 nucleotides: TGTGCCACCCTCATGGGATTCGGCACAGATACGCAGTATTTT.

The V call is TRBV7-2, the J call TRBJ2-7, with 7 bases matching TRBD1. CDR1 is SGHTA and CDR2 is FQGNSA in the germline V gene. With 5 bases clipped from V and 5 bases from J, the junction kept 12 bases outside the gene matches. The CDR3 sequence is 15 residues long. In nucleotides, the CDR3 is TGTGCCAGCAGCGACACGCCGGGACAGAGAGACGAGCAGTACTTC. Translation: CASSDTPGQRDEQYF.

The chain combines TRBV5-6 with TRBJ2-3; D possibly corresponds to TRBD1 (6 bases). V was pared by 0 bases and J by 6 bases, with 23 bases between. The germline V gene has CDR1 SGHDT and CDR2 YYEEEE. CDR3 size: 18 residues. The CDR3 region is CASSLAVGGLLGMDTQYF. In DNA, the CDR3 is TGTGCCAGCAGCTTGGCGGTTGGGGGCCTACTAGGGATGGATACGCAGTATTTT.

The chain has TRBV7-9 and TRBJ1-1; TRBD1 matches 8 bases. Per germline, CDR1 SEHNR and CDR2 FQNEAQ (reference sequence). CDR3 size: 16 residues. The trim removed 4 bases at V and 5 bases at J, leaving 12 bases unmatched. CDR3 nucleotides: TGTGCCAGCAGCTCCGGAATCGGACAGGGAAGGACTGAAGCTTTCTTT. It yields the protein CASSSGIGQGRTEAFF.

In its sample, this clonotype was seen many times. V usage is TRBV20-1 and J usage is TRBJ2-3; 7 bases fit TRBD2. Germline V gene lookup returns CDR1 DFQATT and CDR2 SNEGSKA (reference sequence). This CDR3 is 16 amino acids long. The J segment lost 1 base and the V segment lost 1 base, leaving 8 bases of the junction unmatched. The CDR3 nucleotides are TGCAGTGCTAGAGTTCGGGGGGTCGTGGGCACAGATACGCAGTATTTT. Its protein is CSARVRGVVGTDTQYF.